The clone carrying this T cell receptor beta chain was detected a few times. The sample comes from a study of blood T cell repertoires in COVID-19. Study-wide background: Samples representing acute and convalescent COVID-19 were sourced from the United States, Italy and Spain.

CDR3 size: 15 residues. From germline, CDR1 is LGHDT and CDR2 YNNKEL (reference sequence). The germline V and J ends were trimmed by 6 bases and 7 bases, with 21 bases remaining between them. In the study's own analysis: Estimates of nucleated cell counts were drawn from the amplification of reference gene primers. The data were produced by immunoSEQ multiplex PCR, yet TCRdb's version contains in-frame clones alone and is incomplete. V and J calls plus clone size are reproduced from that table; the DNA served to infer D and trimming. The table includes around 250,000 clones, about 85% detected once. The sample taken for sequencing was PBMCs or T cells enriched from blood (not recorded which). The TCR was taken from a woman in her 50s who had been exposed to COVID-19. J is TRBJ1-2 and V is TRBV3-1 (or the pseudogene TRBV3-2); possible D gene TRBD1, 6 bases. The CDR3 coding sequence is TGTGCCAGCAGTCTTAACAGGGCGTCAGGCGGTGGCTACACCTTC. Its translation is CASSLNRASGGGYTF.